These 32 T cell receptor beta chains came from one sample sequenced in a study of blood T cell repertoires in COVID-19. Sequencing used immunoSEQ multiplex PCR; TCRdb keeps in-frame clones, though not all of them. Among around 56,000 clones listed, roughly 70% were seen once. Sequencing was done on a sample of peripheral blood. The receptors derive from a woman aged 45-65 years with active or convalescent COVID-19.

This chain links TRBV28 with TRBJ1-1, with D perhaps matching TRBD1 (6 bases). The V end was cut by 7 bases, the J end by 6 bases, with 27 bases between. The CDR3 is made up of 17 amino acids. The germline gives CDR1 MDHEN, CDR2 SYDVKM. CDR3 in amino acids: CASTSFGQGSVNAEAFF. DNA of the CDR3: TGTGCCAGCACCTCCTTCGGGCAGGGGAGTGTAAACGCTGAAGCTTTCTTT.

The chain combines TRBV30 with TRBJ1-1; D not certain. The CDR3 sequence is 12 residues long. Germline assignment: CDR1 GTSNPN and CDR2 SVGIG (reference sequence). V dropped 8 bases and J dropped 1 base, with 11 bases sitting between them. CDR3 bases: TGTGCCGGAGGGAGGGCGAACACTGAAGCTTTCTTT. Translated, it gives CAGGRANTEAFF. Complete variable domain (other parts from reference TRBV30 and TRBJ1-1): SQTIHQWPATLVQPVGSPLSLECTVEGTSNPNLYWYRQAAGRGLQLLFYSVGIGQISSEVPQNLSASRPQDRQFILSSKKLLLSDSGFYLCAGGRANTEAFFGQGTRLTVV.

The V and J genes are TRBV29-1 and TRBJ1-4; no clear D gene. Germline CDR1 SQVTM, CDR2 ANQGSEA. The CDR3 runs to 14 residues. V lost 7 bases to trimming and J lost 0 bases, with 12 bases between them. CDR3 loop: CSAAQVATNEKLFF. Written as DNA, the CDR3 is TGCAGCGCCGCACAAGTTGCAACTAATGAAAAACTGTTTTTT.

This clone rates as medium-sized. The V gene is TRBV4-1, the J gene TRBJ2-7; D possibly corresponds to TRBD1 (6 bases). Trimming stripped 0 bases from V and 0 bases from J, with 15 bases between. Germline CDR1 and CDR2: MGHRA and YSYEKL. CDR3 length: 17 amino acids. CDR3 loop: CASSQDFGGPLSYEQYF. The CDR3 region has the DNA TGCGCCAGCAGCCAAGATTTTGGGGGCCCGCTCTCCTACGAGCAGTACTTC.

The chain links TRBV30 to TRBJ2-2; possible D gene TRBD1, 5 bases. The CDR3 spans 14 residues. Trimming removed 4 bases at V and 5 bases at J, with 14 bases between. Germline V CDR1 and CDR2: GTSNPN, SVGIG (reference sequence). The CDR3 spells CAWKSRVGTGELFF. In DNA form, the CDR3 reads TGTGCCTGGAAGTCCAGGGTTGGAACCGGGGAGCTGTTTTTT.

The chain carries TRBV14 and TRBJ2-3; D is uncertain. The CDR3 contains 14 residues. V was cut by 0 bases and J by 3 bases, with 7 bases left in between. CDR1 is SGHDN, CDR2 FVKESK, per germline. The CDR3 here is CASSQDRVTDTQYF. The CDR3, as DNA: TGTGCCAGCAGCCAAGATCGAGTAACAGATACGCAGTATTTT.

The chain combines TRBV27 with TRBJ2-7; 7 nucleotides align to TRBD2. The germline V gene encodes CDR1 MNHEY and CDR2 SMNVEV (reference sequence). This CDR3 spans 14 amino acids. V trimming: 3 bases; J trimming: 4 bases; junction bases outside the gene matches: 6. The CDR3 loop reads CASSFKRGTYEQYF. CDR3 DNA sequence: TGTGCCAGCAGTTTTAAGCGGGGTACGTACGAGCAGTACTTC.

V and J are TRBV19 and TRBJ1-5; D gene uncertain. V lost 3 bases and J lost 5, with 17 bases in between. Germline V gives CDR1 LNHDA, CDR2 SQIVND (reference sequence). The CDR3 runs 16 residues. The CDR3 spells CASSIHGVGIDQPQHF. The CDR3 nucleotides read TGTGCCAGTAGTATCCACGGGGTAGGAATAGATCAGCCCCAGCATTTT.

The gene calls are TRBV11-2 and TRBJ1-6, with D unresolved. The V end was cut by 7 bases, the J end by 2 bases, with 15 bases between. The CDR3 spans 16 residues. CDR1 and CDR2 from the germline V gene are SGHAT and FQNNGV. The CDR3 is CASTSTRGTYNSPLHF. The CDR3 nucleotides are TGTGCCAGCACATCAACCCGGGGTACCTATAATTCACCCCTCCACTTT.

This sequence joins TRBV3-1 (or the pseudogene TRBV3-2) and TRBJ1-3; TRBD1 agrees at 9 bases. CDR1 and CDR2 from the germline V gene are LGHDT and YNNKEL (reference sequence). This CDR3 contains 15 residues. Losses at the gene ends were 2 bases for V and 4 bases for J; bases not matched to a gene: 3. CDR3 DNA sequence: TGTGCCAGCAGCCAACGACAGGGGGTCGGAAACACCATATATTTT. Translating gives CASSQRQGVGNTIYF.

V usage is TRBV5-1 and J usage is TRBJ2-7; 11 bases map to TRBD2. The germline gives CDR1 SGHRS, CDR2 YFSETQ. This CDR3 has 15 amino acids. The J segment lost 0 bases and the V segment lost 4 bases, leaving 3 bases of the junction unmatched. Here the CDR3 DNA reads TGCGCCAGCAGCGTAGGGACTAGCGGCTCCTACGAGCAGTACTTC. Translated, it gives CASSVGTSGSYEQYF.

The CDR3 spells CASSGARAYGYTF. In DNA, the CDR3 is TGTGCCAGCAGCGGCGCCAGGGCTTATGGCTACACCTTC. The V call is TRBV12-3 or TRBV12-4, the J call TRBJ1-2; possibly TRBD1 for D (5 bases). The CDR3 extends over 13 amino acids. The ends were cut back, 6 bases at V and 5 bases at J, with 13 bases in the middle.

The chain has TRBV27 and TRBJ2-7; tentative D call: TRBD2 (7 bases). This CDR3 spans 15 amino acids. Trimming cost V 0 bases and J 3 bases, with 12 bases left between them. Per germline, CDR1 MNHEY and CDR2 SMNVEV (reference sequence). The CDR3 spells CASSLSGGGGYEQYF. The CDR3 DNA is TGTGCCAGCAGTTTATCGGGGGGAGGGGGCTACGAGCAGTACTTC.

The count of this clone is one. The chain recombines TRBV27 with TRBJ2-7; the D gene is possibly TRBD1 (6 bases). V lost 6 bases and J 0 bases, leaving 12 bases between the germline ends. The CDR3 is 14 residues long. Germline V lookup: CDR1 MNHEY, CDR2 SMNVEV (reference sequence). The DNA of the CDR3 is TGTGCCAGCAGAACCGACAGGATCTCCTACGAGCAGTACTTC. Residues: CASRTDRISYEQYF.

The chain combines TRBV7-2 with TRBJ2-2; 9 bases fit TRBD1. The germline V gene has CDR1 SGHTA and CDR2 FQGNSA. The CDR3 has 16 amino acids. J was trimmed by 4 bases and V by 1 base; bases with no gene match: 4. CDR3 loop: CASSLGGQGATGELFF. DNA for the CDR3: TGTGCCAGCAGCTTAGGGGGACAGGGAGCCACCGGGGAGCTGTTTTTT.

CDR3: CASSLGAGWRNTEAFF. CDR3 nucleotide sequence: TGTGCCAGCAGCTTAGGGGCAGGGTGGAGGAACACTGAAGCTTTCTTT. The chain combines TRBV7-8 with TRBJ1-1; possible D gene TRBD1, 5 bases. The germline V gene has CDR1 SGHVS and CDR2 FQNEAQ. Trimming pared 1 base from V and 1 base from J, leaving 13 bases between. The CDR3 totals 16 residues.

J is TRBJ2-3 and V is TRBV5-6; D call uncertain. With 1 base removed from V and 1 base from J, the gap between germline ends came to 4 bases. This CDR3 is 13 amino acids long. Per germline, CDR1 SGHDT and CDR2 YYEEEE. CDR3 sequence: CASSLPGTDTQYF. DNA of the CDR3: TGTGCCAGCAGCTTGCCAGGCACAGATACGCAGTATTTT.

This clone was picked up a small number of times. Other DNA sequences in this sample translate to the same CDR3. The V and J genes are TRBV28 and TRBJ2-2; 11 bases are shared with TRBD2. Per the germline V gene, CDR1 is MDHEN and CDR2 is SYDVKM. Trimming cost V 2 bases and J 1 base; bases outside gene matches: 0. The CDR3 length is 16 residues. CDR3 region: CASSLGTSGNTGELFF. In DNA form, the CDR3 reads TGTGCCAGCAGTTTAGGGACTAGCGGGAACACCGGGGAGCTGTTTTTT.

This sequence joins TRBV19 and TRBJ2-7; D is possibly TRBD1 (6 bases). Per germline, CDR1 LNHDA and CDR2 SQIVND (reference sequence). V lost 9 bases and J 4 bases, leaving 19 bases between the germline ends. The CDR3 consists of 14 residues. CDR3 in amino acids: CASRVTGGEYEQYF. The DNA of the CDR3 is TGTGCCAGCAGGGTGACAGGTGGCGAGTACGAGCAGTACTTC.

The chain couples TRBV5-1 to TRBJ2-7; 9 nucleotides align to TRBD2. With V trimmed by 5 bases and J by 5 bases, 8 bases remained unmatched. This CDR3 region has 14 residues. CDR1 and CDR2 from the germline V gene are SGHRS and YFSETQ. The CDR3 region is CASSNSGSWNEQYF. CDR3 bases: TGCGCCAGCAGTAATAGCGGGAGCTGGAACGAGCAGTACTTC.

This clone showed up just once. The chain has TRBV11-2 and TRBJ1-4, with 9 bases aligning to TRBD1. This CDR3 spans 19 amino acids. The V gene end was trimmed by 6 bases and the J gene end by 0 bases; junction bases not matched to a gene: 14. CDR1 SGHAT and CDR2 FQNNGV come from the germline V gene. The DNA of the CDR3 is TGTGCCAGCAGTGGCCACGGGACAGGGCGAGTAGCAACTAATGAAAAACTGTTTTTT. Its protein product is CASSGHGTGRVATNEKLFF.

The rearrangement uses TRBV3-1 (or the pseudogene TRBV3-2) and TRBJ1-6; no definite D call. With 1 base removed from V and 8 bases from J, the gap between germline ends came to 12 bases. CDR1 and CDR2 (germline): LGHDT, YNNKEL (reference sequence). The CDR3 is 15 residues long. For the CDR3, the DNA is TGTGCCAGCAGCCAAGGGTTAGGGAGGGATTCACCCCTCCACTTT. It codes for CASSQGLGRDSPLHF.

The V and J genes are TRBV4-1 and TRBJ1-5, with 8 bases matching TRBD1. From germline, CDR1 is MGHRA and CDR2 YSYEKL. The CDR3 sequence is 16 residues long. The trim removed 0 bases at V and 8 bases at J, leaving 9 bases unmatched. The CDR3 sequence: CASSQEQATGEEPQHF. CDR3 bases: TGCGCCAGCAGCCAAGAACAGGCGACAGGGGAGGAGCCCCAGCATTTT.

The chain combines TRBV11-2 with TRBJ2-6; weak D call: TRBD1 (6 bases). The germline V gene encodes CDR1 SGHAT and CDR2 FQNNGV. Trimming left V 5 bases short and J 0 bases short, with 20 bases between. This CDR3 comprises 19 residues. CDR3 amino acids: CASSIETGASFSGANVLTF. CDR3 coding DNA: TGTGCCAGCAGCATTGAGACAGGCGCTTCCTTCTCTGGGGCCAACGTCCTGACTTTC.

The chain employs TRBV30 and TRBJ2-7; 11 nucleotides align to TRBD2. CDR1 is GTSNPN and CDR2 is SVGIG in the germline V gene (reference sequence). V shed 5 bases, J shed 2 bases, and the junction held 5 bases outside the gene matches. The CDR3 consists of 14 residues. The CDR3 nucleotides are TGTGCCTGGGAGGGGACTAGCGGCACCTACGAGCAGTACTTC. Translation gives CAWEGTSGTYEQYF.

The CDR3 DNA follows: TGTGCCAGCGGACTAGCCTACGAGCAGTACTTC. Protein product: CASGLAYEQYF. V and J are TRBV2 and TRBJ2-7; TRBD2 matches 7 bases. CDR1 and CDR2 (germline): SNHLY, FYNNEI. V lost 8 bases and J lost 2; bases outside the gene matches: 0. The CDR3 is made up of 11 amino acids.

The rearrangement uses TRBV25-1 and TRBJ2-2; unclear D gene. CDR3 length equals 15 residues. The germline V and J ends were trimmed by 4 bases and 5 bases, with 14 bases remaining between them. The germline CDR1 and CDR2 sequences are MGHDK and SYGVNS. The CDR3 nucleotides are TGTGCCAGCAGTGCAGATGGAACGAGGACCGGGGAGCTGTTTTTT. Its protein product is CASSADGTRTGELFF.

V and J are TRBV6-5 and TRBJ2-3, with 8 bases that match TRBD1. This CDR3 has 16 amino acids. Germline-derived CDR1 and CDR2 are MNHEY and SVGAGI. Germline trimming cut 2 bases from V and 3 bases from J; bases unmatched to any gene: 7. CDR3 region: CASSYADRVGTDTQYF. DNA for the CDR3: TGTGCCAGCAGTTACGCGGACAGGGTCGGTACAGATACGCAGTATTTT.

The CDR3 loop reads CSAVSPRRTSRYNEQFF. CDR3 sequence (DNA): TGCAGCGCCGTATCCCCAAGGAGGACTAGCAGATACAATGAGCAGTTCTTC. V and J are TRBV29-1 and TRBJ2-1; 8 bases fit TRBD2. The length of the CDR3 is 17 residues. Trimming took 7 bases from V and 4 from J; bases not matched to a gene: 18. CDR1 and CDR2 (germline): SQVTM, ANQGSEA.

The chain uses TRBV4-1 and TRBJ2-7, with D perhaps matching TRBD2 (5 bases). Per germline, CDR1 MGHRA and CDR2 YSYEKL. This CDR3 has 16 amino acids. V lost 0 bases to trimming and J lost 1 base, with 13 bases between them. The DNA for the CDR3 is TGCGCCAGCAGCCAAGATCCCAGCGGAGCGTCCTACGAGCAGTACTTC. Translating gives CASSQDPSGASYEQYF.

The J gene is TRBJ1-6, the V gene TRBV13, with 7 bases aligning to TRBD1. Germline trimming cut 5 bases from V and 7 bases from J; bases unmatched to any gene: 8. The CDR3 is 15 amino acids. Germline V gene lookup returns CDR1 PRHDT and CDR2 FYEKMQ (reference sequence). As DNA, the CDR3 is TGTGCCAGCAGCCCTCAGGGGGGCTACAATTCACCCCTCCACTTT. Encoded protein: CASSPQGGYNSPLHF. The full variable domain, rest sourced from reference TRBV13 and TRBJ1-6, is AAGVIQSPRHLIKEKRETATLKCYPIPRHDTVYWYQQGPGQDPQFLISFYEKMQSDKGSIPDRFSAQQFSDYHSELNMSSLELGDSALYFCASSPQGGYNSPLHFGNGTRLTVT.

This clone was observed a few times. The chain joins TRBV16 to TRBJ2-5; TRBD2 matches at 10 bases. The CDR3 is made up of 16 amino acids. V shed 4 bases, J shed 4 bases, and the junction held 9 bases outside the gene matches. The V gene's germline CDR1 is KGHSY and CDR2 FQNENV. The CDR3 sequence is CASSPGGTSVGETQYF. In DNA, the CDR3 is TGTGCCAGCAGCCCTGGCGGGACTAGCGTCGGAGAGACCCAGTACTTC.